The clone carrying this T cell receptor beta chain has just a few counts. Trimming stripped 6 bases from V and 2 bases from J, with 16 bases between. The germline gives CDR1 MNHNY, CDR2 SVGAGI (reference sequence). CDR3 size: 15 residues. The sample is drawn from a study of graft-versus-host responses after intestinal transplantation. Across the study: The study gave all recipients anti-thymocyte globulin induction, then tacrolimus and steroids for approximately three years. Study conclusions and caveats: The authors found GvH clones in recipient marrow, some appearing first in ileum or blood. Individuals carrying graft-donor T cell macrochimerism showed high graft-versus-host to host-versus-graft clonal ratios in allografts.

The protocol was immunoSEQ multiplex PCR, while the TCRdb copy is restricted to in-frame clones and leaves out a portion. Of approximately 21,000 clones listed, about 48% are singletons. Co-plated with approximately 200,000 CFSE-labeled responder cells were approximately 200,000 irradiated, violet-dye-labeled stimulator cells. Responder cells that were proliferating and CFSE-low, both CD3+CD4+ and CD3+CD8+, were sorted after the reaction. Specimen: alloreactive CD8+ T cells from a mixed lymphocyte reaction culture, collected before transplantation. Sample subset: CFSE-low proliferating T cells sorted from approximately six-day pre-transplant mixed lymphocyte reaction (GvH or HvG direction). This clonotype was obtained from a human patient who was an organ donor for intestinal transplantation. The chain carries TRBV6-6 and TRBJ2-5; D possibly corresponds to TRBD2 (6 bases). CDR3 DNA sequence: TGTGCCAGCAGCCCCTCGTGGGGGGATCAAGAGACCCAGTACTTC. Its translation: CASSPSWGDQETQYF.